The T cell receptor beta chain described here comes from a study of T-cell reconstitution after alpha-beta-depleted transplantation in children. This clonotype was recorded at least ten times. Unique molecular identifiers tagged the TCRbeta library. One entry per CDR3 protein results from TCRdb running MiXCR on the PCR reads. This sample has 350,000 to 400,000 distinct CDR3 sequences, with roughly 22% found just once. V lost 1 base to trimming and J lost 5 bases; unmatched junction nucleotides: 11. The CDR3 runs 15 residues. The germline CDR1 and CDR2 sequences are DFQATT and SNEGSKA (reference sequence).

This specimen was PBMCs from the stem cell graft donor, taken from the stem cell graft. The chain couples TRBV20-1 to TRBJ2-7; 7 bases map to TRBD2. The clonotype comes from a human donor who donated a stem cell graft to a child with acute myeloid leukemia. Written as DNA, the CDR3 is TGCAGTGCTAGAGGGGCGCGCGGGAGTAGGGACGAGCAGTACTTC. This translates into CSARGARGSRDEQYF.